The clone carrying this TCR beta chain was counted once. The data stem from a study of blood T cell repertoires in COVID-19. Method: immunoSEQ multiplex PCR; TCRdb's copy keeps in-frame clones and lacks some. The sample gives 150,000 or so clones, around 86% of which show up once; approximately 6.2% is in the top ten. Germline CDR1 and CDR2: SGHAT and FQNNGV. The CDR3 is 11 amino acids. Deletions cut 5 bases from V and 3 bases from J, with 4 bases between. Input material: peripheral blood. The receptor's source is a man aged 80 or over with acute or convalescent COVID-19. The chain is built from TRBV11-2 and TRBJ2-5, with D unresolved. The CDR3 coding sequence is TGTGCCAGCAGCCTAAAAGAGACCCAGTACTTC. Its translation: CASSLKETQYF.